This TCR beta chain was identified during a study of blood T cell repertoires in COVID-19. The CDR3 length is 13 residues. CDR1 and CDR2 (germline): SGHAT, FQNNGV. Between the trimmed V and J ends, which lost 0 bases and 5 bases, there was a span of 4 bases. TCRdb keeps only in-frame clones here, not all; method: immunoSEQ multiplex PCR. The data show 85,000 to 130,000 clones, roughly nine tenths seen once. This receptor was identified in a human donor in a cohort sampled during active COVID-19. The rearrangement uses TRBV11-2 and TRBJ2-2; D not resolved. The sequenced sample consisted of peripheral blood. CDR3 loop: CASSLDQTGELFF. In nucleotides, the CDR3 is TGTGCCAGCAGCTTAGATCAAACCGGGGAGCTGTTTTTT.